These 21 T cell receptor beta chains were sequenced from one sample in a study of blood T cell repertoires in COVID-19. The method was immunoSEQ multiplex PCR; TCRdb's version includes in-frame clones alone and lacks a portion of them. The repertoire has some 160,000 clones, roughly 83% of them found once; the top ten carry roughly 1.4%. Sequencing was performed on peripheral blood. The receptors stem from a human donor in a cohort sampled during active COVID-19.

The chain combines TRBV3-1 (or the pseudogene TRBV3-2) with TRBJ2-7, with D possibly being TRBD2 (6 bases). The CDR3 runs to 14 residues. Germline CDR1 is LGHDT and CDR2 is YNNKEL (reference sequence). V lost 0 bases and J 6 bases, leaving 12 bases between the germline ends. The DNA of the CDR3 is TGTGCCAGCAGCCAAGAGGCCAGGGAGGTCGAGCAGTACTTC. Translation: CASSQEAREVEQYF.

This chain connects TRBV24-1 to TRBJ2-7; D gene ambiguous. V lost 5 bases to trimming and J lost 0 bases, with 7 bases between them. The CDR3 has 13 residues. Germline CDR1 and CDR2: KGHDR and SFDVKD. The CDR3 sequence is CATSGMSSYEQYF. CDR3 sequence (DNA): TGTGCCACCAGTGGAATGAGCTCCTACGAGCAGTACTTC.

The V gene is TRBV19, the J gene TRBJ1-2, with D perhaps matching TRBD1 (5 bases). The CDR3 totals 15 residues. Germline assignment: CDR1 LNHDA and CDR2 SQIVND (reference sequence). V was trimmed by 7 bases and J by 5 bases, leaving 20 bases between them. The CDR3 loop is CASIPALGQGYGYTF. CDR3 sequence (DNA): TGTGCCAGTATCCCCGCCCTTGGGCAGGGTTATGGCTACACCTTC.

This rearrangement joins TRBV25-1 to TRBJ2-4; D possibly corresponds to TRBD1 (7 bases). The CDR3 covers 16 residues. In germline, CDR1 is MGHDK, CDR2 SYGVNS. V lost 2 bases to trimming and J lost 0 bases, with 11 bases between them. The CDR3 spells CASSEQGGIAKNIQYF. CDR3 DNA sequence: TGTGCCAGCAGTGAACAGGGGGGAATAGCCAAAAACATTCAGTACTTC.

A note on this clone: Other DNA variants within this sample encode the same CDR3. The J gene is TRBJ1-5, the V gene TRBV12-3 or TRBV12-4; 9 positions agree with TRBD1. The CDR3 length is 13 residues. V shed 6 bases, J shed 5 bases, and the junction held 2 bases outside the gene matches. In nucleotides, the CDR3 is TGTGCCAGCAGCGACAGGGGGGATCAGCCCCAGCATTTT. Protein: CASSDRGDQPQHF.

The rearrangement links TRBV10-1 to TRBJ1-2; possible D gene TRBD1, 5 bases. The germline V gene encodes CDR1 WNHNN and CDR2 SYGVQD (reference sequence). The germline V and J ends were trimmed by 0 bases and 6 bases, with 14 bases remaining between them. CDR3 length equals 15 residues. CDR3 region: CASSESTGNYNGYTF. The CDR3 bases are TGCGCCAGCAGTGAGTCTACAGGAAACTATAATGGCTACACCTTC.

This clone occurred once. This chain links TRBV20-1 with TRBJ1-5, with a tentative D call TRBD1 (5 bases). The CDR3 contains 11 residues. Germline V gene data show CDR1 as DFQATT and CDR2 as SNEGSKA (reference sequence). V gave up 1 base and J gave up 7 bases, with 5 bases separating them. The CDR3 spells CSARAGQPQHF. The CDR3 DNA reads as TGCAGTGCTAGAGCAGGGCAGCCCCAGCATTTT.

The gene calls are TRBV4-2 and TRBJ2-5; the D gene is possibly TRBD1 (6 bases). Germline V CDR1 and CDR2: LGHNA, YNFKEQ. The CDR3 runs to 15 residues. The V end lost 6 bases, the J end lost 3 bases, and 17 bases lay between the germline ends. CDR3 sequence: CASSPPGQGKETQYF. The CDR3 bases are TGTGCCAGCAGTCCGCCCGGGCAGGGGAAAGAGACCCAGTACTTC.

About this clone itself: Other nucleotide sequences from this sample produce the same CDR3. This chain connects TRBV9 to TRBJ1-1; D ambiguous. Trimming left V 0 bases short and J 5 bases short, with 8 bases between. The CDR3 is 13 amino acids. The germline CDR1 and CDR2 sequences are SGDLS and YYNGEE. The DNA of the CDR3 is TGTGCCAGCAGCGTAGAAACGGGGACTGAAGCTTTCTTT. Translation: CASSVETGTEAFF.

The chain employs TRBV25-1 and TRBJ2-2, with 10 bases matching TRBD1. The length of the CDR3 is 15 residues. The germline CDR1 and CDR2 sequences are MGHDK and SYGVNS. V shed 5 bases and J 5 bases; nucleotides not matched to a gene: 5. CDR3 amino acids: CASSSTGGRTGELFF. DNA for the CDR3: TGTGCCAGCAGTTCGACAGGGGGCCGGACCGGGGAGCTGTTTTTT.

A single count supports this clone. The chain employs TRBV19 and TRBJ1-2, with 8 nucleotides matching TRBD1. The CDR3 sequence is 16 residues long. V lost 2 bases and J lost 4; bases outside the gene matches: 9. Germline-derived CDR1 and CDR2 are LNHDA and SQIVND (reference sequence). CDR3: CASSITADRASYGYTF. CDR3 sequence (DNA): TGTGCCAGTAGTATAACAGCGGACAGGGCCTCCTATGGCTACACCTTC.

The rearrangement links TRBV27 to TRBJ1-3, with D unclear. The germline gives CDR1 MNHEY, CDR2 SMNVEV (reference sequence). The V gene lost 4 bases and the J gene lost 0 bases, with 13 bases spanning the gap. The CDR3 spans 16 residues. CDR3 amino acids: CASSSGPFFSGNTIYF. CDR3 bases: TGTGCCAGCAGTTCTGGGCCGTTCTTCTCTGGAAACACCATATATTTT.

This chain connects TRBV27 to TRBJ2-6; a weak D match, TRBD2 (5 bases). CDR3 length: 16 residues. Germline V gene lookup returns CDR1 MNHEY and CDR2 SMNVEV (reference sequence). V was pared by 5 bases and J by 0 bases, with 11 bases between. The CDR3 sequence: CASSPLRGSGANVLTF. The CDR3 coding sequence is TGTGCCAGCAGTCCGTTACGGGGCTCTGGGGCCAACGTCCTGACTTTC.

The chain is built from TRBV19 and TRBJ1-2; TRBD1 matches at 10 bases. The CDR3 is 14 residues long. The germline gives CDR1 LNHDA, CDR2 SQIVND (reference sequence). V was pared by 3 bases and J by 4 bases, with 2 bases of the junction left unmatched. CDR3 nucleotides: TGTGCCAGTAGTATCGACAGGGGGCTCTATGGCTACACCTTC. Translation: CASSIDRGLYGYTF.

This clone was recorded once. V is TRBV28 and J is TRBJ1-4; TRBD1 agrees at 11 bases. The CDR3 is 15 residues long. Germline V gives CDR1 MDHEN, CDR2 SYDVKM. Trimming removed 5 bases from V and 5 bases from J; junction bases left unmatched: 4. The CDR3 sequence is CASSGTGGMNEKLFF. The CDR3 nucleotides are TGTGCCAGCAGTGGGACAGGGGGGATGAATGAAAAACTGTTTTTT.

V gene TRBV14 combines with J gene TRBJ2-5; 7 bases match TRBD1. Germline CDR1 and CDR2: SGHDN and FVKESK. The CDR3 has 14 amino acids. The trim removed 0 bases at V and 9 bases at J, leaving 7 bases unmatched. CDR3 bases: TGTGCCAGCAGCCAAGACCTTCAGGGGGTGTCCCAGTACTTC. Amino acids: CASSQDLQGVSQYF. The variable domain in full, completed from reference TRBV14 and TRBJ2-5, reads EAGVTQFPSHSVIEKGQTVTLRCDPISGHDNLYWYRRVMGKEIKFLLHFVKESKQDESGMPNNRFLAERTGGTYSTLKVQPAELEDSGVYFCASSQDLQGVSQYFGPGTRLLVL.

This clone was counted once. The chain has TRBV14 and TRBJ2-1; 10 bases agree with TRBD2. The CDR3 has 14 residues. V was pared by 4 bases and J by 6 bases, with 3 bases of the junction left unmatched. Germline lookup yields CDR1 SGHDN and CDR2 FVKESK. The DNA for the CDR3 is TGTGCCAGCAGCCTACTAGCGGGGATCAATGAGCAGTTCTTC. It specifies CASSLLAGINEQFF.

The chain joins TRBV11-3 to TRBJ2-3, with D possibly TRBD1 on 5 matching bases. V was shortened by 7 bases and J by 2 bases, with 7 bases between the two germline ends. Germline V gene sequence: CDR1 SGHNT, CDR2 YENEEA. The CDR3 extends over 12 amino acids. DNA of the CDR3: TGTGCCAGCAAAGGGGACACAGATACGCAGTATTTT. Encoded protein: CASKGDTDTQYF.

The chain employs TRBV27 and TRBJ1-1; D unresolved. The ends were cut back, 5 bases at V and 1 base at J, with 8 bases in the middle. Germline loops: CDR1 MNHEY, CDR2 SMNVEV (reference sequence). CDR3 size: 13 residues. The CDR3: CASSDTANTEAFF. The CDR3 DNA reads as TGTGCCAGCAGTGACACAGCGAACACTGAAGCTTTCTTT.

This chain connects TRBV4-1 to TRBJ2-1; 11 bases agree with TRBD1. The CDR3 consists of 16 residues. Germline trimming cut 2 bases from V and 6 bases from J; bases unmatched to any gene: 6. Per the germline V gene, CDR1 is MGHRA and CDR2 is YSYEKL. The CDR3 here is CASSQPRDRGFNEQFF. The CDR3 DNA reads TGCGCCAGCAGCCAACCCCGGGACAGGGGGTTCAATGAGCAGTTCTTC.

The CDR3 DNA follows: TGTGCCAGCAGCGAACGGAGGAAACCGGCATCCTACGAGCAGTACTTC. Residues: CASSERRKPASYEQYF. The chain has TRBV21-1 and TRBJ2-7; TRBD2 was called by the table and not checked on the DNA. TRBV21-1 is a pseudogene segment. The CDR3 is 16 amino acids.